This entry lists 7 T cell receptor beta chains sequenced from one sample in a study of blood T cell repertoires in COVID-19 (dated by TCRdb to about 2020). The library was made by the immunoSEQ multiplex PCR assay. TCRdb took this table from immuneACCESS and kept in-frame rearrangements with V and J called. Such tables lack part of the clones; where checked against another copy, unresolved V genes explain under half of the gap, and the rest is unexplained. This sample lists about 180,000 clones; about 88% were detected once. The ten most abundant clones make up less than 3.5% of the sample. The specimen was peripheral blood. These receptor sequences come from a woman aged 30 to 39 with active or convalescent COVID-19.

V gene TRBV19 combines with J gene TRBJ1-1; 9 bases agree with TRBD1. Trimming removed 4 bases from V and 5 bases from J; junction bases left unmatched: 5. Per germline, CDR1 LNHDA and CDR2 SQIVND (reference sequence). This CDR3 is built from 14 residues. The CDR3: CASSTDRGSTEAFF. The CDR3 nucleotides are TGTGCCAGTAGTACGGACAGGGGAAGTACTGAAGCTTTCTTT.

This chain joins TRBV12-3 or TRBV12-4 and TRBJ2-3; a weak D match, TRBD1 (5 bases). CDR3 length: 13 residues. Trimming removed 5 bases at V and 14 bases at J, with 20 bases between. The DNA of the CDR3 is TGTGCCAGCAGTCAAAAGGGGTACTCCGTCTCGTATTTT. It yields the protein CASSQKGYSVSYF.

This chain links TRBV6-5 with TRBJ1-5; 9 bases are shared with TRBD1. Trimming took 5 bases from V and 6 from J; bases not matched to a gene: 2. Germline assignment: CDR1 MNHEY and CDR2 SVGAGI. CDR3 length equals 13 residues. The CDR3 DNA reads TGTGCCAGCAGTATGACAGGGGGTCAGCCCCAGCATTTT. This translates into CASSMTGGQPQHF.

The CDR3 DNA follows: TGTGCCAGCAGGAACACCTGGACAGGGTCCGGGGAGCTGTTTTTT. This sequence encodes CASRNTWTGSGELFF. The chain uses TRBV6-5 and TRBJ2-2; 8 nucleotides line up with TRBD1. The V and J ends lost 6 bases and 6 bases, in that order; junction bases with no gene match: 9. The CDR3 runs 15 residues. Germline V lookup: CDR1 MNHEY, CDR2 SVGAGI.

This chain uses TRBV15 with TRBJ2-2, with a possible D match to TRBD1 (6 bases). The length of the CDR3 is 16 residues. Germline CDR1 reads LNHNV; CDR2 reads YYDKDF (reference sequence). The V and J ends lost 0 bases and 0 bases respectively, with 8 bases between them. The CDR3 DNA sequence: TGTGCCACCAGCAGAGAGGACAGCCCGAACACCGGGGAGCTGTTTTTT. Protein sequence: CATSREDSPNTGELFF.

The chain carries TRBV6-5 and TRBJ2-1; possibly TRBD2 for D (7 bases). Per germline, CDR1 MNHEY and CDR2 SVGAGI. The CDR3 length is 14 residues. The V end was cut by 2 bases, the J end by 8 bases, with 13 bases between. The CDR3 DNA sequence: TGTGCCAGCAGTTACATCGGGGGGCTGGATGAGCAGTTCTTC. It specifies CASSYIGGLDEQFF.

V and J are TRBV6-1 and TRBJ1-3, with a possible D match to TRBD1 (5 bases). This CDR3 has 14 residues. Germline values: CDR1 MNHNS, CDR2 SASEGT. The germline V and J ends were trimmed by 3 bases and 2 bases, with 8 bases remaining between them. The CDR3: CASSDGRAGNTIYF. The CDR3 DNA is TGTGCCAGCAGTGACGGCAGGGCTGGAAACACCATATATTTT.